This T cell receptor (beta chain) stems from a study of OX40 agonist ivuxolimab in advanced cancers. With regard to the full study: Ivuxolimab, which targeted the costimulatory receptor OX40 (CD134), was an agonistic, fully human IgG2 monoclonal antibody. Peripheral TCRbeta sequencing aimed to test whether ivuxolimab altered TCR sequence diversity and caused clonal T-cell expansion. Of the approximately 50 dose-escalation patients, hepatocellular carcinoma was present in about 20, melanoma in around 15, renal cell carcinoma in 9 and head and neck cancer in 9. The dose-escalation cohort was roughly 87% male with a mean age of around 62 years, ranging from roughly 23 to 80. Intravenous ivuxolimab was administered to patients every 2 weeks at six dose levels: 0.01, 0.1, 0.3, 1.5, 3 and 10 mg/kg. Partial responses were achieved by three dose-escalation patients, of whom one had hepatocellular carcinoma and two had cutaneous melanoma. The paper covers the monotherapy dose-escalation part of the phase I ivuxolimab trial, which included N of about 51 patients. Patients were allowed to have had prior anti-PD-1, anti-PD-L1 or anti-CTLA-4 therapy, and approximately 43% of the dose-escalation patients had previously received checkpoint inhibitors.

General study outcomes and caveats: Which antigens the clonally expanded peripheral T cells were specific for was not determined. On average, CD8+ T cells showed more expanded clones than CD4+ T cells after ivuxolimab. Low levels of normalized T-cell clonal expansion were also seen in some nonresponding patients. At doses of 0.1 to 3.0 mg/kg, clonal expansion of both CD4+ and CD8+ blood T cells was observed from baseline to week 6. In partial responders in the 0.1-3.0 mg/kg groups, normalized peripheral clonal expansion was found to be among the lowest, especially among CD8+ T cells.

Points on this clone: Its antigen is not yet known. Base qualities are not provided; no much larger clone lies one nucleotide away.

The trial excluded patients who had a history of autoimmune disease or who were on systemic immunosuppression. Peripheral blood for TCR sequencing was collected from all dose cohorts at baseline, on cycle 4 day 1, and on cycle 7 day 1. The samples were drawn from a first-in-human, open-label, multicenter phase I dose-escalation trial of ivuxolimab. The trial enrolled adults with locally advanced or metastatic head and neck squamous cell, hepatocellular, melanoma or renal cell carcinoma. Before TCR sequencing, CD4+ T cells and CD8+ T cells were sorted from peripheral blood as separate populations. Genomic DNA was isolated from the sorted cells so that the TCRbeta CDR3 region could be sequenced. TCRbeta CDR3 regions were sequenced using the immunoSEQ Assay. What TCRdb holds here is the immuneACCESS table cut down to in-frame rearrangements. Part of the clones is not present; checked against another copy, under half of the missing clones reflect an unresolved V gene, and the others are unexplained. The sample table lists about 110,000 clones, about nine tenths of them with a count of one. In total, the top ten clones hold around 0.5% of the sample.

Sequences SGHDT (CDR1) and YYEEEE (CDR2) are obtained from the germline V gene. Measured from the cysteine to the phenylalanine, the CDR3 is 14 residues long. The CDR3 DNA has 42 bases and is translated from base 1. Trimming costs V 5 bases and J 2 bases, and their ends lie 11 bases apart. This receptor was obtained from an adult with an advanced solid tumor such as melanoma, head and neck, liver or kidney cancer. The material was CD4+ or CD8+ T cells sorted from blood, obtained in a trial of the OX40 agonist ivuxolimab. Here the chain combines TRBV5-6 and TRBJ1-5; the D gene is possibly TRBD1, with 5 bases matching. CDR3 protein: CASSRRDRNQPQHF. Read as DNA, the sequence is TGTGCCAGCAGTCGCAGGGACCGCAATCAGCCCCAGCATTTT.